These 32 T cell receptor beta chains originate from one sample sequenced in a study of tumor-infiltrating lymphocytes in oesophageal squamous cell carcinoma. One entry per CDR3 protein results from TCRdb running MiXCR on the PCR reads. The sample has roughly 21,000 distinct CDR3 sequences; around two fifths are singletons. Sequencing was carried out using esophageal tumor tissue. These receptors came from a male donor with esophageal squamous cell carcinoma.

As regards this clonotype: At one end the junction does not follow the germline gene, possibly because of a read error. The chain joins TRBV28 to TRBJ2-1, with TRBD1 matching over 7 bases. CDR3 length: 12 amino acids. Germline CDR1 and CDR2: MDHEN and SYDVKM. CDR3 residues: CASSSGGVPLHF. The DNA for the CDR3 is TGTGCCAGCAGTTCAGGGGGAGTTCCCCTCCACTTC.

Many counts were recorded for this clonotype. The DNA for the CDR3 is TGTGCCAGCAGTTCAGGGGACTATCAGCCCCAGCATTTT. Its protein is CASSSGDYQPQHF. V gene TRBV6-1 combines with J gene TRBJ1-5; tentatively, D is TRBD1 (6 bases). Between the trimmed V and J ends, which lost 5 bases and 5 bases, there was a span of 10 bases. The CDR3 length is 13 residues. CDR1 is MNHNS and CDR2 is SASEGT in the germline V gene.

The chain employs TRBV7-8 and TRBJ2-7; D gene ambiguous. CDR3 length: 13 residues. V was clipped by 2 bases and J by 2 bases, with 7 bases between them. Germline CDR1 is SGHVS and CDR2 is FQNEAQ. Here the CDR3 reads CASSLSRTYEQYF. The CDR3 nucleotides are TGTGCCAGCAGCTTATCTAGGACCTACGAGCAGTACTTC.

This clonotype was counted only a few times. The V call is TRBV10-3, the J call TRBJ2-5; 7 nucleotides agree with TRBD2. Judging by the DNA end, TRBJ2-1 fits better; the J call may be wrong. The CDR3 totals 15 residues. Germline V gives CDR1 ENHRY, CDR2 SYGVKD. CDR3 coding DNA: TGTGCCATCAGTGAGTCGGCGGGGGCCTACAATGAGCAGTTCTTC. Translation: CAISESAGAYNEQFF.

The chain has TRBV7-2 and TRBJ1-3; D is undetermined. Per the germline V gene, CDR1 is SGHTA and CDR2 is FQGNSA. This CDR3 is built from 12 residues. The V end lost 2 bases, the J end lost 10 bases, and 9 bases lay between the germline ends. CDR3 in amino acids: CASSLSPGTIYF. CDR3 nucleotide sequence: TGTGCCAGCAGCTTATCACCCGGTACCATATATTTT.

Of note for this clonotype: Likely a read error: the CDR3 ends without its conserved phenylalanine or tryptophan. No DNA is shown, since the ends of the CDR3 on it are uncertain; the CDR3 is the one TCRdb lists. V is TRBV12-3 or TRBV12-4 and J is TRBJ2-3; no DNA check was done on the table's D call, TRBD2. A total of 17 residues make up the CDR3, ends included. This CDR3 is CASSLGRGGQETQYFGP.

This chain joins TRBV6-6 and TRBJ1-1; D possibly corresponds to TRBD1 (6 bases). Judging by the DNA end, TRBJ2-1 fits better; the J call may be wrong. Germline loops: CDR1 MNHNY, CDR2 SVGAGI (reference sequence). The CDR3 spans 16 residues. Here the CDR3 reads CASRTLSGAIYNEQFF. CDR3 in DNA: TGTGCCAGCAGAACCCTCTCAGGGGCTATCTACAATGAGCAGTTCTTC.

This clonotype was observed at least ten times. The chain has TRBV7-8 and TRBJ2-1; TRBD2 aligns across 9 bases. Germline V gives CDR1 SGHVS, CDR2 FQNEAQ. J lost 4 bases, V lost 5 bases, and 6 bases had no gene match. The CDR3 spans 15 residues. CDR3 DNA: TGTGCCAGCAGCCCGAGAGCGGGGGGATACAATGAGCAGTTCTTC. It yields the protein CASSPRAGGYNEQFF.

Turning to this clonotype: A much larger clone lies a single base off, so this may be a read error. The chain recombines TRBV4-1 with TRBJ2-5; a weak D match, TRBD1 (5 bases). Judging by the DNA end, TRBJ2-1 fits better; the J call may be wrong. The germline CDR1 and CDR2 sequences are MGHRA and YSYEKL. The CDR3 is 16 amino acids. DNA for the CDR3: TGTGCCAGCAGCCAAGATCAGGCAGGGCACTCCTACGAGCAGTTCTTC. It encodes CASSQDQAGHSYEQFF.

This chain connects TRBV7-8 to TRBJ2-3, with a weak D call TRBD1 (5 bases). The germline V and J ends were trimmed by 6 bases and 2 bases, with 15 bases remaining between them. The germline CDR1 and CDR2 sequences are SGHVS and FQNEAQ. The CDR3 length is 15 residues. CDR3 protein: CASRPDTSTTDTQYF. The CDR3 bases are TGTGCCAGCAGGCCGGACACTTCTACCACAGATACGCAGTATTTT.

This clonotype appeared a few times. The J gene is TRBJ2-6, the V gene TRBV5-8; maybe TRBD1 (6 bases). Trimming stripped 2 bases from V and 0 bases from J, with 9 bases between. The CDR3 length is 16 residues. Germline V gene data show CDR1 as SGHTS and CDR2 as YDEGEE. The CDR3 sequence is CASSLGQSSGANVLTF. CDR3 bases: TGTGCCAGCAGCTTAGGACAGAGCTCTGGGGCCAACGTCCTGACTTTC.

As regards this clonotype: The missing conserved phenylalanine or tryptophan at the end of this CDR3 makes a read error likely. The limits of the CDR3 on the DNA are not certain, so only TCRdb's listed CDR3 is given. J is TRBJ2-1 and V is TRBV6-7. TRBV6-7 is an open reading frame whose function is uncertain. Ends included, the CDR3 has 18 residues. The CDR3 region is CASTTIEYGFYNEQYFGS.

This clonotype was picked up a small number of times. The chain combines TRBV7-9 with TRBJ2-1, with 9 bases that match TRBD1. The J call could be wrong; TRBJ2-7 is a better fit for the DNA end. The CDR3 extends over 17 amino acids. Germline CDR1 is SEHNR and CDR2 is FQNEAQ (reference sequence). The CDR3 reads CASSLMSGQGPAYEQYF. The CDR3 DNA is TGTGCCAGCAGCTTAATGTCGGGACAGGGACCAGCCTACGAGCAGTACTTC.

CDR3 in amino acids: CASSLAFGTGPYEQYF. DNA of the CDR3: TGTGCCAGCAGCTTAGCCTTCGGAACAGGGCCCTACGAGCAGTACTTC. The chain carries TRBV7-2 and TRBJ2-4; the D gene is possibly TRBD1 (6 bases). The J call may be wrong; the DNA end is better matched by TRBJ2-7. CDR1 SGHTA and CDR2 FQGNSA come from the germline V gene. The CDR3 runs to 16 residues.

This clonotype was counted only a few times. V and J are TRBV2 and TRBJ2-3, with D unresolved. V dropped 3 bases and J dropped 3 bases, with 7 bases sitting between them. The V gene's germline CDR1 is SNHLY and CDR2 FYNNEI. This CDR3 is built from 13 residues. The DNA for the CDR3 is TGTGCCAGCAGTGATCGGATAACAGATACGCAGTATTTT. This sequence encodes CASSDRITDTQYF.

Only one count was recorded for this clonotype. A junction end diverges from the germline sequence, so it may reflect a read error. V and J are TRBV7-6 and TRBJ1-6, with D unclear. Per germline, CDR1 SGHVS and CDR2 FNYEAQ. This CDR3 has 17 residues. This chain's CDR3 is CASSPEEARDIYNEQFF. The CDR3 DNA reads as TGTGCCAGCAGCCCAGAAGAGGCGCGGGATATCTACAATGAGCAGTTCTTT.

At least ten counts were recorded for this clonotype. The V call is TRBV7-6, the J call TRBJ1-4; D gene uncertain. CDR1 and CDR2 from the germline V gene are SGHVS and FNYEAQ. This CDR3 region has 13 residues. V was clipped by 2 bases and J by 8 bases, with 9 bases between them. The CDR3 DNA reads as TGTGCCAGCAGCTTAAGTACTGGGGAAAAACTGTTTTTT. Translation gives CASSLSTGEKLFF.

This clonotype was counted between two and nine times. The chain employs TRBV12-3 or TRBV12-4 and TRBJ2-7; tentatively, D is TRBD1 or TRBD2 (5 bases each). With 3 bases removed from V and 7 bases from J, the gap between germline ends came to 16 bases. The CDR3 length is 14 residues. As DNA, the CDR3 is TGTGCCAGCAGTTTGGACGGGGCCTTAGCTGAGCAGTACTTC. Translation gives CASSLDGALAEQYF.

About this clonotype: Since the CDR3 does not end with the conserved phenylalanine or tryptophan, this likely comes from a read error. Because the CDR3's place on the DNA is in doubt, the DNA is left out and the CDR3 is given as listed by TCRdb. The CDR3 loop reads CASSSRTGTGTRNEQFFGA. The chain carries TRBV7-6 and TRBJ2-6; no check of the table's D call, TRBD1, against the DNA was made. The germline V gene has CDR1 SGHVS and CDR2 FNYEAQ. The CDR3 is 19 residues long, counting both termini.

This clonotype was counted ten times or more. The chain uses TRBV5-6 and TRBJ2-3, with 10 bases that match TRBD2. The CDR3 spans 15 residues. Losses at the gene ends were 4 bases for V and 2 bases for J; bases not matched to a gene: 4. Germline V gene lookup returns CDR1 SGHDT and CDR2 YYEEEE. Here the CDR3 DNA reads TGTGCCAGCAGCACACTAGCGGGGTTCACAGATACGCAGTATTTT. Translating gives CASSTLAGFTDTQYF.

This clonotype showed up many times. V and J are TRBV27 and TRBJ2-1; 9 nucleotides align to TRBD2. Trimming removed 4 bases from V and 1 base from J; junction bases left unmatched: 2. Looked up from germline, CDR1 is MNHEY and CDR2 is SMNVEV (reference sequence). The CDR3 runs 15 residues. The CDR3 spells CASSSSGGSYNEQFF. As DNA, the CDR3 is TGTGCCAGCAGTTCCAGCGGGGGGTCCTACAATGAGCAGTTCTTC.

The chain joins TRBV7-3 to TRBJ2-4; 14 bases fit TRBD2. The last part of the DNA fits TRBJ2-1 better; the J call may be wrong. CDR1 and CDR2 from the germline V gene are SGHTA and FQGTGA. The CDR3 runs 17 residues. Here the CDR3 DNA reads TGTGCCAGCAGCACTCAGACTAGCGGGGGGGTGGGCAATGAGCAGTTCTTC. This gives the protein CASSTQTSGGVGNEQFF.

The chain combines TRBV7-2 with TRBJ2-4, with 12 bases lining up with TRBD1. The end of the DNA aligns better with TRBJ2-7, so the J call may be wrong. The germline gives CDR1 SGHTA, CDR2 FQGNSA. This CDR3 region has 14 residues. CDR3 sequence reads: CASSLGQGAYEQYF. The CDR3 DNA is TGTGCCAGCAGCTTGGGACAGGGGGCTTACGAGCAGTACTTC.

This clonotype was counted many times. The V call is TRBV24-1, the J call TRBJ2-3; no reliable D call. The CDR3 consists of 15 residues. V dropped 0 bases and J dropped 0 bases, with 6 bases sitting between them. The germline V gene has CDR1 KGHDR and CDR2 SFDVKD. The CDR3 spells CATSDLAESTDTQYF. CDR3 bases: TGTGCCACCAGTGATTTGGCGGAGAGCACAGATACGCAGTATTTT.

This clonotype was seen at least ten times. The chain uses TRBV19 and TRBJ2-3, with D possibly being TRBD2 (5 bases). Trimming left V 7 bases short and J 0 bases short, with 23 bases between. Germline loops: CDR1 LNHDA, CDR2 SQIVND (reference sequence). The CDR3 is 18 amino acids. The CDR3 bases are TGTGCCAGTACCACCAGAGGGTTCGGGCTTCCTAGCACAGATACGCAGTATTTT. Translating gives CASTTRGFGLPSTDTQYF.

Worth noting for this clonotype: Just one base apart from a much larger clone, this may be a read error. The chain has TRBV5-3 and TRBJ2-6; perhaps TRBD2 as D (6 bases). TRBV5-3 is placed among ORFs of uncertain function. This CDR3 is built from 13 residues. The CDR3 sequence: CASRSGPRLNLRF. As DNA, the CDR3 is TGTGCCAGCAGGAGCGGGCCACGGCTAAACCTTCGGTTC.

The chain links TRBV7-3 to TRBJ2-5; the D gene is possibly TRBD2 (5 bases). The tail of the sequence fits TRBJ2-1 better, so the J call may be wrong. The CDR3 contains 14 residues. Per germline, CDR1 SGHTA and CDR2 FQGTGA. The CDR3 region is CASSLSRDYNEQFF. As DNA, the CDR3 is TGTGCCAGCAGCTTATCTCGGGACTACAATGAGCAGTTCTTC.

V and J are TRBV6-6 and TRBJ2-1, with 8 bases lining up with TRBD2. The end of the DNA fits TRBJ2-7 better, so the J call may be wrong. This CDR3 has 16 residues. The germline gives CDR1 MNHNY, CDR2 SVGAGI (reference sequence). The CDR3 nucleotides read TGTGCCAGCAGTTACTTCGTGCTAGCGGGTTCCTACGAGCAGTACTTC. Protein product: CASSYFVLAGSYEQYF.

The CDR3 reads CASSAGWAGGYEQYF. DNA of the CDR3: TGTGCCAGCAGCGCCGGGTGGGCAGGGGGATACGAGCAGTACTTC. The V gene is TRBV13, the J gene TRBJ2-1, with TRBD1 matching over 7 bases. The better agreement between TRBJ2-7 and the DNA end casts doubt on the J call. Germline values: CDR1 PRHDT, CDR2 FYEKMQ (reference sequence). CDR3 length equals 15 residues.

This clonotype has more than one count but fewer than ten. This may arise from a read error, as a much more abundant clone is one base away. The V gene is TRBV7-2, the J gene TRBJ2-1; D is unclear. From germline, CDR1 is SGHTA and CDR2 FQGNSA. The CDR3 runs to 13 residues. Deletions cut 7 bases from V and 10 bases from J, with 17 bases between. This chain's CDR3 is CASTRSRTYEQFF. The CDR3 bases are TGTGCCAGCACCCGATCAAGGACCTACGAGCAGTTCTTC.

This clonotype was counted a few times. The conserved phenylalanine or tryptophan normally closing the CDR3 is absent here, so this likely arose from a read error. The limits of the CDR3 on the DNA are not certain, so only TCRdb's listed CDR3 is given. V is TRBV7-8 and J is TRBJ2-7; no check of the table's D call, TRBD1, against the DNA was made. Counting both end residues, the CDR3 totals 16 amino acids. Germline CDR1 and CDR2: SGHVS and FQNEAQ. The CDR3 spells CASSLGTGLDGYTFGS.

Regarding this clonotype: It is likely a read error, because the conserved phenylalanine at the end of the CDR3 is missing. No DNA is shown, since the ends of the CDR3 on it are uncertain; the CDR3 is the one TCRdb lists. This chain uses TRBV10-3 with TRBJ1-1; TRBD1, as called in the table, went unchecked against the DNA. Germline V CDR1 and CDR2: ENHRY, SYGVKD. The CDR3 sequence runs 18 residues, both termini included. This CDR3 is CAISDRPANLRVRSILAQ.